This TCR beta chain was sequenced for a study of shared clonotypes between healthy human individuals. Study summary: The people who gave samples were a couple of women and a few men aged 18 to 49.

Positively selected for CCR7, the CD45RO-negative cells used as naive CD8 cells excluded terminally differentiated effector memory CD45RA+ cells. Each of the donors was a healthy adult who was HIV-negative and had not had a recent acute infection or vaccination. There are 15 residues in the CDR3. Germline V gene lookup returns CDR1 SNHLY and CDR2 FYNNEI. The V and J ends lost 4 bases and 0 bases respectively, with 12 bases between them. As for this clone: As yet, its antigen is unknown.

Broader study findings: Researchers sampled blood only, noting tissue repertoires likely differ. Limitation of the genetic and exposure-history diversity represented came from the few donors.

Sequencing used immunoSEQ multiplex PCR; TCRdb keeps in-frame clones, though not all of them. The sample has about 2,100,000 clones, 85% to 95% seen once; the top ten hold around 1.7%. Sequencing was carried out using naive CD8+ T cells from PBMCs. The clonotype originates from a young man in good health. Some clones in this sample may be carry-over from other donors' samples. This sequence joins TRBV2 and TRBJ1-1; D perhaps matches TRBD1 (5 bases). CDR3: CASSARGGMNTEAFF. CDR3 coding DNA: TGTGCCAGCAGTGCGAGGGGCGGGATGAACACTGAAGCTTTCTTT.